Below, one TCR beta chain is given with its context. Some clones are missing from TCRdb's copy, which holds only in-frame ones; the method was immunoSEQ multiplex PCR. This table holds roughly 520,000 clones, more than 75% found once. This sample stems from a study of blood T cell repertoires in COVID-19. Looked up from germline, CDR1 is MGHRA and CDR2 is YSYEKL. The CDR3 runs to 14 residues. Trimming took 4 bases from V and 2 from J, leaving 9 bases between them. The rearrangement links TRBV4-1 to TRBJ1-3; D is perhaps TRBD1 (5 bases). This receptor was taken from a woman in her 40s who had recovered from COVID-19. Material: PBMCs or T cells enriched from blood (not recorded which). The CDR3 DNA follows: TGCGCCAGCAGCCTCGCAGGGACTGGAAACACCATATATTTT. This sequence encodes CASSLAGTGNTIYF.